Below are 14 T cell receptor beta chains sequenced from a single sample in a study of read filtering for tumor transcriptome and immune sequencing. The library was built from about 400 ng RNA with molecular barcoded adaptors for alpha/delta and beta/gamma chains. MiXCR, run by TCRdb on the reads, gives a single entry per CDR3 protein. Of tens of thousands of distinct CDR3 sequences in the sample, approximately 15% are singletons; the top ten hold roughly 45%. Specimen: a population of CD138-negative cells sorted from bone marrow. Source of these receptors: a donor at least 40 years old with multiple myeloma.

As concerns this clonotype: It may be a read error: a sequence one base away is much more abundant. The V gene is TRBV27, the J gene TRBJ1-4; 8 bases match TRBD1. Looked up from germline, CDR1 is MNHEY and CDR2 is SMNVEV (reference sequence). The CDR3 length is 13 residues. CDR3: CASRAGGGGKLLF. The CDR3 nucleotides read TGTGCCAGCAGAGCAGGGGGCGGGGGAAAACTGTTGTTT.

This clonotype was found many times. This chain connects TRBV7-9 to TRBJ2-2; 7 bases agree with TRBD1. Trimming cost V 1 base and J 0 bases; bases outside gene matches: 11. From germline, CDR1 is SEHNR and CDR2 FQNEAQ (reference sequence). This CDR3 is built from 19 residues. CDR3 loop: CASSLGQGLGLPNTGELFF. The DNA of the CDR3 is TGTGCCAGCAGCTTAGGACAGGGCCTTGGACTCCCGAACACCGGGGAGCTGTTTTTT.

This clonotype showed up just a few times. The chain couples TRBV3-1 to TRBJ2-5; TRBD2 is a possible D gene (6 bases). CDR3 size: 14 residues. The germline V gene encodes CDR1 LGHDT and CDR2 YNNKEL (reference sequence). V gave up 6 bases and J gave up 2 bases, with 13 bases separating them. The CDR3 nucleotides are TGTGCCAGCAGTAAGGGACTCCATCAAGAGACCCAGTACTTC. This gives the protein CASSKGLHQETQYF.

As concerns this clonotype: Since the CDR3 does not end with the conserved phenylalanine or tryptophan, this likely comes from a read error. V usage is TRBV6-1 and J usage is TRBJ2-3; 8 bases map to TRBD1. V lost 1 base, J lost 1 base, and 4 bases stayed unmatched. Germline V gives CDR1 MNHNS, CDR2 SASEGT. The CDR3 contains 16 residues. The CDR3 is CASSEEEGQGTDTQYL. CDR3 nucleotides: TGTGCCAGCAGTGAAGAGGAGGGACAGGGCACAGATACGCAGTATCTT.

V usage is TRBV20-1 and J usage is TRBJ2-7; 7 positions match TRBD2. V dropped 0 bases and J dropped 12; count of bases not matched to a gene: 14. CDR3 length: 14 residues. The germline V gene encodes CDR1 DFQATT and CDR2 SNEGSKA (reference sequence). The CDR3 sequence: CSARDPLADYKRYF. The CDR3 region has the DNA TGCAGTGCTAGAGACCCCCTAGCGGACTACAAGCGGTACTTC.

About this clonotype: One base away lies a much larger clone, so this may be a sequencing read error. The gene calls are TRBV20-1 and TRBJ2-1, with D perhaps assigned TRBD1 or TRBD2 (6 bases each). The CDR3 has 15 residues. The V and J ends lost 4 bases and 13 bases respectively, with 26 bases between them. Germline CDR1 reads DFQATT; CDR2 reads SNEGSKA (reference sequence). Here the CDR3 DNA reads TGCAGTGCTACCAGGGGCACTTCTCCACGGGAGACCCAGTTCTTC. Translating gives CSATRGTSPRETQFF.

This clonotype occurred many times. The V gene is TRBV3-1, the J gene TRBJ1-2; tentatively, D is TRBD1 (6 bases). The V end lost 2 bases, the J end lost 2 bases, and 15 bases lay between the germline ends. Looked up from germline, CDR1 is LGHDT and CDR2 is YNNKEL (reference sequence). The CDR3 sequence is 16 residues long. Written as DNA, the CDR3 is TGTGCCAGCAGCCAAATAATCGCAACAGGGAACTATGGCTACACCTTC. Protein product: CASSQIIATGNYGYTF.

This clonotype was recorded at least ten times. The DNA for the CDR3 is TGTGCCAGCAGCTTGAGGGGAGTGAACACTGAAGCTTTCTTT. Amino acid sequence: CASSLRGVNTEAFF. The chain carries TRBV3-1 and TRBJ1-1, with D possibly TRBD1 on 5 matching bases. Trimming stripped 5 bases from V and 0 bases from J, with 10 bases between. CDR1 and CDR2 (germline): LGHDT, YNNKEL (reference sequence). The CDR3 spans 14 residues.

This clonotype was observed many times. This chain's CDR3 is CASRVPRGGNQPQHF. CDR3 coding DNA: TGTGCCAGCAGAGTACCAAGGGGGGGGAATCAGCCCCAGCATTTT. The V call is TRBV28, the J call TRBJ1-5, with a tentative D call TRBD1 (6 bases). The CDR3 length is 15 residues. Trimming removed 6 bases from V and 4 bases from J, with 16 bases in between. Per the germline V gene, CDR1 is MDHEN and CDR2 is SYDVKM.

As for this clonotype: Since a much larger clone is just one base distant, this may be a read error. The chain joins TRBV20-1 to TRBJ2-7, with 7 bases matching TRBD2. CDR1 and CDR2 from the germline V gene are DFQATT and SNEGSKA (reference sequence). The CDR3 totals 14 residues. The CDR3 is CSARDRGGSYGQYF. CDR3 sequence (DNA): TGCAGTGCTAGAGATCGCGGGGGATCCTACGGGCAGTACTTC.

In this sample, this clonotype turned up a few times. The V call is TRBV7-8, the J call TRBJ1-5; 8 bases agree with TRBD1. Per germline, CDR1 SGHVS and CDR2 FQNEAQ. After removal of 5 bases from V and 0 bases from J, the junction contained 12 bases not matched to a gene. CDR3 length: 18 residues. This CDR3 is CASSARRQGKDSNQPQHF. CDR3 DNA sequence: TGTGCCAGCAGCGCCCGAAGACAGGGGAAAGATAGCAATCAGCCCCAGCATTTT. The full variable domain, with the rest looked up from reference TRBV7-8 and TRBJ1-5, is GAGVSQSPRYKVAKRGQDVALRCDPISGHVSLFWYQQALGQGPEFLTYFQNEAQLDKSGLPSDRFFAERPEGSVSTLKIQRTQQEDSAVYLCASSARRQGKDSNQPQHFGDGTRLSIL.

There are many counts of this clonotype. This chain links TRBV11-2 with TRBJ1-5, with 12 bases aligning to TRBD1. This CDR3 spans 18 amino acids. V was clipped by 4 bases and J by 4 bases; unmatched bases: 11. Germline V CDR1 and CDR2: SGHAT, FQNNGV. Here the CDR3 DNA reads TGTGCCAGCAGCTCGTACCGGGACAGGGGGCCCCAAAATCAGCCCCAGCATTTT. It specifies CASSSYRDRGPQNQPQHF. Variable domain in full (rest from reference TRBV11-2 and TRBJ1-5): EAGVAQSPRYKIIEKRQSVAFWCNPISGHATLYWYQQILGQGPKLLIQFQNNGVVDDSQLPKDRFSAERLKGVDSTLKIQPAKLEDSAVYLCASSSYRDRGPQNQPQHFGDGTRLSIL.

There are many counts of this clonotype. At one end the junction does not follow the germline gene, possibly because of a read error. The chain uses TRBV5-1 and TRBJ2-1, with 8 bases fitting TRBD1. Germline CDR1 SGHRS, CDR2 YFSETQ. The CDR3 loop spans 15 amino acids. Here the CDR3 DNA reads TGTGCCAGCAGCTTAGGACAGGGTGTCTACAATGAGCAGTTCTTC. Its protein is CASSLGQGVYNEQFF.

In regard to this clonotype: This sequence may be a read error, since a much larger clone differs from it by one base. This chain connects TRBV6-6 to TRBJ1-1; no clear D. CDR1 and CDR2 from the germline V gene are MNHNY and SVGAGI (reference sequence). The CDR3 length is 12 residues. Here the CDR3 DNA reads TGTGACAGCAGCAGGCAGGCGTTACAAGGTTTCTTT. It codes for CDSSRQALQGFF.